Listed below are T cell receptor beta chains from one sample, sequenced in a study of cytomegalovirus exposure and HLA in healthy donors. Clones were read by immunoSEQ multiplex PCR, and TCRdb kept only the in-frame ones, dropping some. Of 120,000 or so clones in the sample, about 8.6% are singletons; the top ten hold around 6%. The sample was PBMCs. Receptors originate from a middle-aged woman in good health and CMV-seropositive. Each CDR3 is given with its conserved first and last residue. A D gene is named only where the DNA matches it firmly. The size of a clone is reported for some rows only, either as once, few or many, or as a class for expanded clones.

clone size: .
V gene: TRBV11-2
D gene: .
J gene: TRBJ2-7
CDR3 protein: CASSLDGTPGTRYF
CDR3 DNA: TGTGCCAGCAGCTTAGACGGGACGCCCGGGACACGGTACTTC

clone size: .
V gene: TRBV6-5
D gene: TRBD1
J gene: TRBJ1-2
CDR3 protein: CASSYRGLGYTF
CDR3 DNA: TGTGCCAGCAGTTACAGGGGGCTTGGCTACACCTTC

clone size: .
V gene: TRBV30
D gene: .
J gene: TRBJ2-5
CDR3 protein: CAFRGRETQYF
CDR3 DNA: TGTGCCTTCAGGGGCCGCGAGACCCAGTACTTC

clone size: .
V gene: TRBV5-6
D gene: TRBD1
J gene: TRBJ2-2
CDR3 protein: CASSSLDRGKAGELFF
CDR3 DNA: TGTGCCAGCAGCTCCCTCGACAGGGGGAAGGCCGGGGAGCTGTTTTTT

clone size: few
V gene: TRBV6-6
D gene: .
J gene: TRBJ1-6
CDR3 protein: CASSYEVNNSPLHF
CDR3 DNA: TGTGCCAGCAGTTACGAGGTTAATAATTCACCCCTCCACTTT

clone size: .
V gene: TRBV2
D gene: .
J gene: TRBJ2-7
CDR3 protein: CARGTESSYEQYF
CDR3 DNA: TGTGCCAGGGGGACTGAGAGCTCCTACGAGCAGTACTTC

clone size: .
V gene: TRBV7-3
D gene: TRBD1
J gene: TRBJ2-7
CDR3 protein: CASSAGQGAYEQYF
CDR3 DNA: TGTGCCAGCAGCGCGGGACAGGGGGCCTACGAGCAGTACTTC

clone size: few
V gene: TRBV5-1
D gene: TRBD1
J gene: TRBJ1-2
CDR3 protein: CASSLPVGGSYGYTF
CDR3 DNA: TGCGCCAGCAGCTTGCCTGTAGGGGGCTCCTATGGCTACACCTTC

clone size: .
V gene: TRBV5-1
D gene: .
J gene: TRBJ1-1
CDR3 protein: CASSIAPLGVNTEAFF
CDR3 DNA: TGCGCCAGCAGTATCGCCCCACTCGGTGTGAACACTGAAGCTTTCTTT

clone size: .
V gene: TRBV15
D gene: TRBD1
J gene: TRBJ1-1
CDR3 protein: CATSRVTGMNTEAFF
CDR3 DNA: TGTGCCACCAGCAGAGTGACAGGGATGAACACTGAAGCTTTCTTT

clone size: .
V gene: TRBV28
D gene: .
J gene: TRBJ1-2
CDR3 protein: CASIPRGTSSRGYTF
CDR3 DNA: TGTGCCAGCATCCCCCGCGGGACTTCTTCAAGGGGCTACACCTTC

clone size: .
V gene: TRBV28
D gene: .
J gene: TRBJ2-6
CDR3 protein: CASRFSSSGANVLTF
CDR3 DNA: TGTGCCAGCAGGTTCTCTAGCTCTGGGGCCAACGTCCTGACTTTC

clone size: few
V gene: TRBV5-1
D gene: .
J gene: TRBJ1-1
CDR3 protein: CASSFQQVPSTEAFF
CDR3 DNA: TGCGCCAGCAGCTTCCAACAGGTACCGAGCACTGAAGCTTTCTTT

clone size: .
V gene: TRBV2
D gene: .
J gene: TRBJ1-1
CDR3 protein: CASSEVGAEAFF
CDR3 DNA: TGTGCCAGCAGTGAAGTGGGGGCCGAAGCTTTCTTT

clone size: .
V gene: TRBV5-4
D gene: TRBD1
J gene: TRBJ2-7
CDR3 protein: CASSGAGRGQGSGRYEQYF
CDR3 DNA: TGTGCCAGCAGCGGGGCCGGTAGGGGACAGGGGAGCGGACGCTACGAGCAGTACTTC

clone size: few
V gene: TRBV5-1
D gene: TRBD1
J gene: TRBJ2-7
CDR3 protein: CASSLEDRAYEQYF
CDR3 DNA: TGCGCCAGCAGCTTGGAGGACAGGGCCTACGAGCAGTACTTC

clone size: .
V gene: TRBV11-2
D gene: .
J gene: TRBJ2-3
CDR3 protein: CASSPRTVTDTQYF
CDR3 DNA: TGTGCCAGCAGCCCGCGGACAGTCACAGATACGCAGTATTTT

clone size: .
V gene: TRBV19
D gene: .
J gene: TRBJ2-5
CDR3 protein: CASSIGSPGGETQYF
CDR3 DNA: TGTGCCAGTAGTATTGGTTCGCCAGGTGGGGAGACCCAGTACTTC

clone size: .
V gene: TRBV5-1
D gene: TRBD1
J gene: TRBJ2-7
CDR3 protein: CASSLEGTASYEQYF
CDR3 DNA: TGCGCCAGCAGCTTGGAGGGGACAGCATCCTACGAGCAGTACTTC

clone size: .
V gene: TRBV5-1
D gene: TRBD1
J gene: TRBJ1-2
CDR3 protein: CASSAVGTANYGYTF
CDR3 DNA: TGCGCCAGCAGCGCGGTCGGGACAGCTAACTATGGCTACACCTTC

clone size: few
V gene: TRBV10-3
D gene: TRBD1
J gene: TRBJ1-4
CDR3 protein: CAISGTGPTNEKLFF
CDR3 DNA: TGTGCCATCAGTGGGACAGGGCCAACTAATGAAAAACTGTTTTTT

clone size: few
V gene: TRBV5-4
D gene: TRBD2
J gene: TRBJ2-5
CDR3 protein: CASSPTSAYQETQYF
CDR3 DNA: TGTGCCAGCAGCCCGACTAGCGCGTACCAAGAGACCCAGTACTTC

clone size: .
V gene: TRBV6-5
D gene: .
J gene: TRBJ2-7
CDR3 protein: CASSYSPRAYEQYF
CDR3 DNA: TGTGCCAGCAGTTACTCGCCCAGGGCATACGAGCAGTACTTC

clone size: .
V gene: TRBV5-3
D gene: .
J gene: TRBJ1-1
CDR3 protein: CARSIGQAFF
CDR3 DNA: TGTGCCAGAAGCATCGGACAGGCTTTCTTT

clone size: .
V gene: TRBV7-9
D gene: .
J gene: TRBJ1-1
CDR3 protein: CASSLVGGDTEAFF
CDR3 DNA: TGTGCCAGCAGCTTAGTTGGGGGGGACACTGAAGCTTTCTTT

clone size: few
V gene: TRBV6-5
D gene: .
J gene: TRBJ1-5
CDR3 protein: CASSYGGGSNQPQHF
CDR3 DNA: TGTGCCAGCAGTTACGGGGGGGGTAGCAATCAGCCCCAGCATTTT

clone size: .
V gene: TRBV6-6
D gene: .
J gene: TRBJ1-5
CDR3 protein: CASSRLGNQPQHF
CDR3 DNA: TGTGCCAGCTCGAGGTTGGGCAATCAGCCCCAGCATTTT

clone size: few
V gene: TRBV14
D gene: .
J gene: TRBJ1-2
CDR3 protein: CASSQLLGLLSYGYTF
CDR3 DNA: TGTGCCAGCAGCCAGTTGCTTGGACTCCTCAGCTATGGCTACACCTTC

clone size: .
V gene: TRBV6-1
D gene: .
J gene: TRBJ1-1
CDR3 protein: CASSERRGPLEVFF
CDR3 DNA: TGTGCCAGCAGTGAACGTCGGGGTCCCCTCGAAGTTTTCTTT

clone size: few
V gene: TRBV6-1
D gene: .
J gene: TRBJ2-7
CDR3 protein: CASSEPGQFEQYF
CDR3 DNA: TGTGCCAGCAGTGAACCTGGACAGTTCGAGCAGTACTTC